This is a list of T cell receptor beta chains from one sample in a study of control samples from healthy donors and cancer patients. Data came from immunoSEQ multiplex PCR; TCRdb stores just in-frame clones and leaves some out. The sample includes 100,000 to 150,000 clones, 75% to 95% seen only once; the top ten take around 8.9%. Sequencing input: blood. The receptors here all came from a man between 18 and 29 years old in good health. CDR3s include the opening cysteine and the closing phenylalanine or tryptophan. A D gene is named only where the DNA matches it firmly. A row's size may be missing; if present it is once, few, many or a size class.

V gene: TRBV7-2; D gene: TRBD1; clone size: -; J gene: TRBJ2-7; CDR3 DNA: TGTGCCAGCAGCTCGGACAGGGGGCGAGACGAGCAGTACTTC; CDR3 protein: CASSSDRGRDEQYF
V gene: TRBV5-6; D gene: TRBD1; clone size: -; J gene: TRBJ1-2; CDR3 DNA: TGTGCCAGCAGCTTAGGGGACAGGGGGAATGGCTACACCTTC; CDR3 protein: CASSLGDRGNGYTF
V gene: TRBV7-8; D gene: -; clone size: -; J gene: TRBJ1-1; CDR3 DNA: TGTGCCAGCAGCTCATTAGGGGGCACTGAAGCTTTCTTT; CDR3 protein: CASSSLGGTEAFF
V gene: TRBV4-1; D gene: -; clone size: -; J gene: TRBJ1-4; CDR3 DNA: TGCGCCAGCAGACCGACAGGAGTTAATGAAAAACTGTTTTTT; CDR3 protein: CASRPTGVNEKLFF
V gene: TRBV11-2; D gene: -; clone size: -; J gene: TRBJ2-3; CDR3 DNA: TGTGCCAGCAGCTTAAGGATCATGGGCGGACTCTGGGCAGATACGCAGTATTTT; CDR3 protein: CASSLRIMGGLWADTQYF
V gene: TRBV5-1; D gene: TRBD1; clone size: -; J gene: TRBJ1-6; CDR3 DNA: TGCGCCAGCAGCTACACAGGGGGACCCTATAATTCACCCCTCCACTTT; CDR3 protein: CASSYTGGPYNSPLHF
V gene: TRBV6-5; D gene: -; clone size: -; J gene: TRBJ1-1; CDR3 DNA: TGTGCCAGCACGTATCGGAGGAACACTGAAGCTTTCTTT; CDR3 protein: CASTYRRNTEAFF
V gene: TRBV5-1; D gene: -; clone size: -; J gene: TRBJ2-2; CDR3 DNA: TGCGCCAGCAGCCCCCGCAGGGGGGGAACTGCGAACACCGGGGAGCTGTTTTTT; CDR3 protein: CASSPRRGGTANTGELFF
V gene: TRBV5-5; D gene: TRBD1; clone size: once; J gene: TRBJ2-7; CDR3 DNA: TGTGCCAGCAGCTTCGGACAGGCCCGCTTCTACGAGCAGTACTTC; CDR3 protein: CASSFGQARFYEQYF
V gene: TRBV6-4; D gene: TRBD2; clone size: -; J gene: TRBJ2-7; CDR3 DNA: TGTGCCAGCAGTTCCTCGCGGGGGTTGGTCGAGCAGTACTTC; CDR3 protein: CASSSSRGLVEQYF
V gene: TRBV5-1; D gene: -; clone size: -; J gene: TRBJ2-2; CDR3 DNA: TGCGCCAGCAGCTTACCTACAGGAGTCGGGGAGCTGTTTTTT; CDR3 protein: CASSLPTGVGELFF
V gene: TRBV27; D gene: -; clone size: -; J gene: TRBJ1-5; CDR3 DNA: TGTGCCAGCAGTGGTCGGGAGGGCCAGCCCCAGCATTTT; CDR3 protein: CASSGREGQPQHF
V gene: TRBV7-9; D gene: TRBD1; clone size: -; J gene: TRBJ1-1; CDR3 DNA: TGTGCCAGCAGACCTCCGAGTACAGGGGTCAACACTGAAGCTTTCTTT; CDR3 protein: CASRPPSTGVNTEAFF
V gene: TRBV20-1; D gene: -; clone size: -; J gene: TRBJ2-1; CDR3 DNA: TGCAGTGCTAGTCAAGGGCTACAATCCTACAATGAGCAGTTCTTC; CDR3 protein: CSASQGLQSYNEQFF
V gene: TRBV7-9; D gene: TRBD1; clone size: -; J gene: TRBJ1-1; CDR3 DNA: TGTGCCAGCAGCACGGGACAGGGGAACACTGAAGCTTTCTTT; CDR3 protein: CASSTGQGNTEAFF
V gene: TRBV5-6; D gene: TRBD1; clone size: -; J gene: TRBJ1-2; CDR3 DNA: TGTGCCAGCAGTCTGGACAGAACCAGGGGGAATGGCTACACCTTC; CDR3 protein: CASSLDRTRGNGYTF
V gene: TRBV5-4; D gene: -; clone size: -; J gene: TRBJ1-2; CDR3 DNA: TGTGCCAGCAGTATAGGGACCTTTAATCACTATGGCTACACCTTC; CDR3 protein: CASSIGTFNHYGYTF
V gene: TRBV20-1; D gene: -; clone size: -; J gene: TRBJ1-1; CDR3 DNA: TGCAGTGCAAACCAGGGGTATGAAGCTTTCTTT; CDR3 protein: CSANQGYEAFF
V gene: TRBV6-6; D gene: TRBD1; clone size: -; J gene: TRBJ2-2; CDR3 DNA: TGTGCCAGCAGTTCCATGGACAGGGAGGCCGGGGAGCTGTTTTTT; CDR3 protein: CASSSMDREAGELFF
V gene: TRBV6-6; D gene: TRBD1; clone size: -; J gene: TRBJ2-7; CDR3 DNA: TGTGCCAGCAGTTCCGGGACAGTAACCTACGAGCAGTACTTC; CDR3 protein: CASSSGTVTYEQYF
V gene: TRBV5-5; D gene: TRBD1; clone size: -; J gene: TRBJ1-2; CDR3 DNA: TGTGCCAGCAGCCCCACAGGGGGCATAAGCTATGGCTACACCTTC; CDR3 protein: CASSPTGGISYGYTF
V gene: TRBV30; D gene: -; clone size: once; J gene: TRBJ1-4; CDR3 DNA: TGTGCCTGGAGTGTCGGGGGGGAAGAAAAACTGTTTTTT; CDR3 protein: CAWSVGGEEKLFF
V gene: TRBV5-4; D gene: TRBD1; clone size: -; J gene: TRBJ2-7; CDR3 DNA: TGTGCCAGCAGCAGGAAGGGACAGGTTTACGAGCAGTACTTC; CDR3 protein: CASSRKGQVYEQYF
V gene: TRBV7-9; D gene: -; clone size: once; J gene: TRBJ1-4; CDR3 DNA: TGTGCCAGCAGCTTCAAAACGGATGAAAAACTGTTTTTT; CDR3 protein: CASSFKTDEKLFF
V gene: TRBV15; D gene: -; clone size: -; J gene: TRBJ1-1; CDR3 DNA: TGTGCCACCAGCAGAGATTGGGGTGTAATACGGAAGGGCAAAGGGAACACTGAAGCTTTCTTT; CDR3 protein: CATSRDWGVIRKGKGNTEAFF
V gene: TRBV2; D gene: -; clone size: -; J gene: TRBJ1-4; CDR3 DNA: TGTGCCAGCAGTGGGGAACGTGAAAAACTGTTTTTT; CDR3 protein: CASSGEREKLFF
V gene: TRBV5-6; D gene: -; clone size: -; J gene: TRBJ2-5; CDR3 DNA: TGTGCCAGCAGCTTGAGGGGGGCAGGCGGGGAGACCCAGTACTTC; CDR3 protein: CASSLRGAGGETQYF
V gene: TRBV5-6; D gene: -; clone size: -; J gene: TRBJ2-3; CDR3 DNA: TGTGCCAGCACCCCCGCTAGTCCCACAGATACGCAGTATTTT; CDR3 protein: CASTPASPTDTQYF
V gene: TRBV14; D gene: -; clone size: -; J gene: TRBJ1-5; CDR3 DNA: TGTGCCAGCAGCCAAGGGGGCAATCAGCCCCAGCATTTT; CDR3 protein: CASSQGGNQPQHF
V gene: TRBV7-2; D gene: -; clone size: -; J gene: TRBJ1-6; CDR3 DNA: TGTGCCAGCAGCTTATCCGGGAGCTCCTATAATTCACCCCTCCACTTT; CDR3 protein: CASSLSGSSYNSPLHF
V gene: TRBV19; D gene: -; clone size: -; J gene: TRBJ1-5; CDR3 DNA: TGTGCCAGTAGTCCCGGACGGGGAAATCAGCCCCAGCATTTT; CDR3 protein: CASSPGRGNQPQHF
V gene: TRBV5-4; D gene: -; clone size: -; J gene: TRBJ2-7; CDR3 DNA: TGTGCCAGCAGCCGGGACAGCGGGGAGCAGTACTTC; CDR3 protein: CASSRDSGEQYF
V gene: TRBV4-1; D gene: -; clone size: once; J gene: TRBJ1-1; CDR3 DNA: TGCGCCAGCAGCCAAGATCTAGGGAACACTGAAGCTTTCTTT; CDR3 protein: CASSQDLGNTEAFF
V gene: TRBV2; D gene: TRBD1; clone size: -; J gene: TRBJ1-2; CDR3 DNA: TGTGCCAGCAGTCCGGACTCAGGGGGCGTATATGGCTACACCTTC; CDR3 protein: CASSPDSGGVYGYTF
V gene: TRBV3-1/TRBV3-2; D gene: TRBD1; clone size: -; J gene: TRBJ1-6; CDR3 DNA: TGTGCCAGCAGCCAAGATCGACAGGGGATTCACCCCCTCCACTTT; CDR3 protein: CASSQDRQGIHPLHF
V gene: TRBV12-3/TRBV12-4; D gene: -; clone size: -; J gene: TRBJ1-2; CDR3 DNA: TGTGCCAGCAGTTTAACCCAAGGCCATGGCTACACCTTC; CDR3 protein: CASSLTQGHGYTF
V gene: TRBV2; D gene: -; clone size: -; J gene: TRBJ2-2; CDR3 DNA: TGTGCCAGCAGTGCTTTTAGGCTGTCAAACACCGGGGAGCTGTTTTTT; CDR3 protein: CASSAFRLSNTGELFF
V gene: TRBV6-5; D gene: -; clone size: -; J gene: TRBJ2-7; CDR3 DNA: TGTGCCAGCGGAGACGGGCCCGAGCAGTACTTC; CDR3 protein: CASGDGPEQYF
V gene: TRBV4-1; D gene: -; clone size: -; J gene: TRBJ2-7; CDR3 DNA: TGCGCCAGCAGCCAAGCATGGGTGAAGGGTACGACCTACGAGCAGTACTTC; CDR3 protein: CASSQAWVKGTTYEQYF
V gene: TRBV5-1; D gene: TRBD1; clone size: -; J gene: TRBJ1-1; CDR3 DNA: TGCGCCAGCAGCTTGGATGTCGGCAGGGGGGGTGAAGCTTTCTTT; CDR3 protein: CASSLDVGRGGEAFF
V gene: TRBV12-3/TRBV12-4; D gene: -; clone size: -; J gene: TRBJ1-5; CDR3 DNA: TGTGCCAGCAGACGACAGGGCAATCAGCCCCAGCATTTT; CDR3 protein: CASRRQGNQPQHF
V gene: TRBV27; D gene: -; clone size: -; J gene: TRBJ1-6; CDR3 DNA: TGTGCCAGCAGTTTAACACTAGGTTGGGATTCACCCCTCCACTTT; CDR3 protein: CASSLTLGWDSPLHF
V gene: TRBV25-1; D gene: -; clone size: -; J gene: TRBJ2-3; CDR3 DNA: TGTGCCAGCAGTGGGGACTGGGATACGCAGTATTTT; CDR3 protein: CASSGDWDTQYF
V gene: TRBV5-1; D gene: TRBD1; clone size: -; J gene: TRBJ2-7; CDR3 DNA: TGCGCCAGCAGCACGGGACAGGGGGCCGACGAGCAGTACTTC; CDR3 protein: CASSTGQGADEQYF
V gene: TRBV6-4; D gene: TRBD1; clone size: -; J gene: TRBJ1-6; CDR3 DNA: TGTGCCAGCAGTGTGGCTGCGGGACAGAGTTCACCCCTCCACTTT; CDR3 protein: CASSVAAGQSSPLHF
V gene: TRBV3-1/TRBV3-2; D gene: -; clone size: once; J gene: TRBJ2-3; CDR3 DNA: TGTGCCAGCAGCCAAGAGCTCAGACTCAACAATAGGGCCACAGATACGCAGTATTTT; CDR3 protein: CASSQELRLNNRATDTQYF
V gene: TRBV5-6; D gene: -; clone size: -; J gene: TRBJ2-3; CDR3 DNA: TGTGCCAGCAGCTTTAGACGCACAGATACGCAGTATTTT; CDR3 protein: CASSFRRTDTQYF
V gene: TRBV5-1; D gene: -; clone size: few; J gene: TRBJ1-2; CDR3 DNA: TGCGCCAGCAGCGAAACCGGGACACCTGATTGGGCTAACTATGGCTACACCTTC; CDR3 protein: CASSETGTPDWANYGYTF
V gene: TRBV14; D gene: -; clone size: -; J gene: TRBJ1-4; CDR3 DNA: TGTGCCAGCAGCCCGCGATTAGACGAAAAACTGTTTTTT; CDR3 protein: CASSPRLDEKLFF
V gene: TRBV7-2; D gene: -; clone size: few; J gene: TRBJ1-6; CDR3 DNA: TGTGCCAGCAGCCCGTATAATTCACCCCTCCACTTT; CDR3 protein: CASSPYNSPLHF
V gene: TRBV3-1/TRBV3-2; D gene: -; clone size: few; J gene: TRBJ2-7; CDR3 DNA: TGTGCCAGCAGCCAAGATTCAGAAGCCTACGAGCAGTACTTC; CDR3 protein: CASSQDSEAYEQYF
V gene: TRBV2; D gene: -; clone size: -; J gene: TRBJ2-3; CDR3 DNA: TGTGCCAGCCGAGCTCGGGGGCTAACAGATACGCAGTATTTT; CDR3 protein: CASRARGLTDTQYF
V gene: TRBV6-1; D gene: TRBD1; clone size: -; J gene: TRBJ2-7; CDR3 DNA: TGTGCCAGCAGTGATGGACAGGGTAAGGACGAGCAGTACTTC; CDR3 protein: CASSDGQGKDEQYF
V gene: TRBV5-1; D gene: TRBD1; clone size: -; J gene: TRBJ2-2; CDR3 DNA: TGCGCCAGCAGCCGCGGGACAGGGCCCACCGGGGAGCTGTTTTTT; CDR3 protein: CASSRGTGPTGELFF